This entry lists 4 T cell receptor beta chains sequenced from one sample in a study of blood T cell repertoires in COVID-19. Sequencing used immunoSEQ multiplex PCR; TCRdb keeps in-frame clones, though not all of them. The sample holds 16,000 or so clones; 80% to 90% are singletons and the top ten take 10%. Sequencing was carried out using peripheral blood. All receptors derive from a man of 80 years or more with acute or convalescent COVID-19.

This clone was recorded a few times. The chain uses TRBV2 and TRBJ1-2, with 8 bases matching TRBD1. V dropped 4 bases and J dropped 2; count of bases not matched to a gene: 9. From germline, CDR1 is SNHLY and CDR2 FYNNEI. The CDR3 consists of 16 residues. The CDR3 DNA is TGTGCCAGCAGTGTAGCTAGACAGGGGCAAAACTATGGCTACACCTTC. Translation gives CASSVARQGQNYGYTF. The variable domain in full, with the rest retrieved from reference TRBV2 and TRBJ1-2, is EPEVTQTPSHQVTQMGQEVILRCVPISNHLYFYWYRQILGQKVEFLVSFYNNEISEKSEIFDDQFSVERPDGSNFTLKIRSTKLEDSAMYFCASSVARQGQNYGYTFGSGTRLTVV.

The chain links TRBV6-1 to TRBJ1-5; D is ambiguous. CDR1 is MNHNS and CDR2 is SASEGT in the germline V gene. CDR3 length equals 15 residues. With 0 bases removed from V and 3 bases from J, the gap between germline ends came to 9 bases. CDR3: CASSEARAVNQPQHF. CDR3 nucleotide sequence: TGTGCCAGCAGTGAAGCGCGGGCAGTCAATCAGCCCCAGCATTTT.

The gene calls are TRBV6-5 and TRBJ2-1, with 7 bases fitting TRBD1. The germline V gene has CDR1 MNHEY and CDR2 SVGAGI. V shed 4 bases and J 3 bases; nucleotides not matched to a gene: 0. The CDR3 has 13 residues. CDR3 in amino acids: CASSWDSYNEQFF. CDR3 nucleotides: TGTGCCAGCAGTTGGGACAGCTACAATGAGCAGTTCTTC.

This clone was detected only a few times. This chain uses TRBV3-1 (or the pseudogene TRBV3-2) with TRBJ1-2; tentatively, D is TRBD1 (5 bases). CDR1 LGHDT and CDR2 YNNKEL come from the germline V gene (reference sequence). V lost 1 base, J lost 2 bases, and 14 bases lay in between. The CDR3 runs to 16 residues. Written as DNA, the CDR3 is TGTGCCAGCAGCCAAGCGGTCGCAGGGTTGAACTATGGCTACACCTTC. Amino acid sequence: CASSQAVAGLNYGYTF.